These T cell receptor beta chains were read from a single sample in a study of CD4 T cells in relation to SARS-CoV-2 and coronaviruses. Clones were read by immunoSEQ multiplex PCR, and TCRdb kept only the in-frame ones, dropping some. The sample lists some 60,000 clones; 92% were seen once. The sequencing input was naive CD4+ T cells from PBMCs. The receptors were sampled from an adult with COVID-19. Both conserved end residues are part of each CDR3. The D gene is left open where the match is weak. Rows may omit the clone size; those that give it use once, few, many or a size class.

NA	TRBV3-1/TRBV3-2	TRBJ2-3	NA	14	TGTGCCAGCAGCCAAGCTAGCGGCACAGATACGCAGTATTTT	CASSQASGTDTQYF
NA	TRBV7-8	TRBJ2-1	TRBD2	16	TGTGCCAGCAGCACCCGTAGTAGCGGGAGACGGAATGAGCAGTTCTTC	CASSTRSSGRRNEQFF
NA	TRBV29-1	TRBJ2-6	NA	13	TGCAGCGTTAACGGTAATGGGGCCAACGTCCTGACTTTC	CSVNGNGANVLTF
NA	TRBV12-5	TRBJ2-2	TRBD1	16	TGTGCTAGTGGTTTGGTTTCGACAGGGACCACCGGGGAGCTGTTTTTT	CASGLVSTGTTGELFF
NA	TRBV18	TRBJ1-2	NA	14	TGTGCCAGCTCACGCTCGGGGGTTGACGATGGCTACACCTTC	CASSRSGVDDGYTF
NA	TRBV19	TRBJ1-3	NA	17	TGTGCCAGTAGTATCACCTGGCAGGGGATACCTGGAAACACCATATATTTT	CASSITWQGIPGNTIYF
NA	TRBV4-1	TRBJ2-3	TRBD1	15	TGCGCCAGCAGCCAGTGGACAGGGGCGTCAGATACGCAGTATTTT	CASSQWTGASDTQYF
NA	TRBV28	TRBJ2-3	NA	16	TGTGCCAGCAGCCCCGGGGGGCCAGTTTTTGTGGATACGCAGTATTTT	CASSPGGPVFVDTQYF
NA	TRBV7-8	TRBJ2-7	NA	16	TGTGCCAGCAGCTTACAAAGGATTATTAGAAACTACGAGCAGTACTTC	CASSLQRIIRNYEQYF
NA	TRBV28	TRBJ2-7	NA	14	TGTGCCAGCAGTTTAATTGGGTCTATACTCGAGCAGTACTTC	CASSLIGSILEQYF
NA	TRBV30	TRBJ2-7	TRBD2	14	TGTGCCTTGGAGCGGCCTAGCGGGAGTTACGAGCAGTACTTC	CALERPSGSYEQYF
NA	TRBV7-2	TRBJ1-5	NA	16	TGTGCCAGCAGCTTGCGGACGGGCAATAGCAATCAGCCCCAGCATTTT	CASSLRTGNSNQPQHF
once	TRBV3-1/TRBV3-2	TRBJ1-2	NA	16	TGTGCCAGCAGCCAAGATCTCGTTGACAGGAGATATGGCTACACCTTC	CASSQDLVDRRYGYTF
NA	TRBV18	TRBJ2-3	TRBD2	17	TGTGCCAGCTCACCACCGTTCCGGACTAGCGGCCTGCATACGCAGTATTTT	CASSPPFRTSGLHTQYF
NA	TRBV5-1	TRBJ2-1	TRBD2	15	TGCGCCAGCAGCGCGGGACTAGCGGGAGGCAATGAGCAGTTCTTC	CASSAGLAGGNEQFF
NA	TRBV10-3	TRBJ2-5	NA	13	TGTGCCATCAGTCTAGTAGTCGGAGAGACCCAGTACTTC	CAISLVVGETQYF
NA	TRBV20-1	TRBJ2-1	TRBD2	15	TGCAGTGCTAGTTTACTAGCGGTTTTATACAATGAGCAGTTCTTC	CSASLLAVLYNEQFF
NA	TRBV6-2/TRBV6-3	TRBJ2-7	NA	16	TGTGCCAGCAGTTACGAGTACGGGACTTCATCCTACGAGCAGTACTTC	CASSYEYGTSSYEQYF
NA	TRBV6-2/TRBV6-3	TRBJ2-1	NA	16	TGTGCCAGCAGTTTTGTCCCTCCAGGGACCGTGGGGGAGGAGTTCTTC	CASSFVPPGTVGEEFF
NA	TRBV5-1	TRBJ2-5	TRBD2	16	TGCGCCAGCAGCTCCGGGACTAGCGACTACCAAGAGACCCAGTACTTC	CASSSGTSDYQETQYF
NA	TRBV28	TRBJ2-1	TRBD2	18	TGTGCCAGCAGTTTCGGTGGGACTAGCGACCCCGGCGGGAATGAGCAGTTCTTC	CASSFGGTSDPGGNEQFF
NA	TRBV18	TRBJ2-2	NA	16	TGTGCCAGCTCACCCAGACTCGGCCTTAACACCGGGGAGCTGTTTTTT	CASSPRLGLNTGELFF
once	TRBV7-2	TRBJ1-2	TRBD1	17	TGTGCCAGCAGCTTAGTTAGTGGACAGGGGGCTCACTATGGCTACACCTTC	CASSLVSGQGAHYGYTF